This T cell receptor (beta chain) stems from a study of T cell responses to AZD1222 COVID-19 vaccine. The repertoire was sequenced with immunoSEQ multiplex PCR; TCRdb's copy has only in-frame clones and lacks some. The sample lists some 96,000 clones, more than 70% occurring once. General study findings and limits: Most donors were white British, females outnumbered males, and clonal diversity was possibly underestimated. Spike-specific TCR breadth and depth both grew after two AZD1222 doses. Sampling captured repertoires only after the peak T cell response. AZD1222 recipients seropositive at baseline numbered only six or seven.

The CDR3 contains 13 residues. The germline V gene encodes CDR1 SGHTA and CDR2 FQGNSA. A single count supports this clone. Its matching antigen is unknown. Its ends do not fully match the called genes, so a read error is possible. The sample was peripheral blood, taken on day 0 of MenACWY control vaccination. This sequence originates from an adult in good health. The chain employs TRBV7-2 and TRBJ2-2; no reliable D call. CDR3 in DNA: TGTGCCAGCACCTTAGACATCACCGGGGAGCTGTTTTTT. It yields the protein CASTLDITGELFF.